Each of the 4 T cell receptor beta chains below was sequenced from the same sample in a study of OX40 agonist ivuxolimab in advanced cancers. Clones were read by immunoSEQ multiplex PCR, and TCRdb kept only the in-frame ones, dropping some. The sample lists 30,000 to 35,000 clones, 80% to 90% occurring once. This specimen was CD4+ or CD8+ T cells sorted from blood, taken in a trial of the OX40 agonist ivuxolimab. These receptor sequences come from an adult with an advanced solid tumor such as melanoma, head and neck, liver or kidney cancer.

The rearrangement links TRBV27 to TRBJ1-1; D is perhaps TRBD1 (6 bases). Trimming stripped 5 bases from V and 4 bases from J, with 17 bases between. Germline V gives CDR1 MNHEY, CDR2 SMNVEV (reference sequence). This CDR3 has 15 amino acids. The CDR3 sequence is CASSPTLRGSTEAFF. The CDR3 bases are TGTGCCAGCAGTCCGACCCTCAGGGGATCCACTGAAGCTTTCTTT.

The chain employs TRBV27 and TRBJ2-7; D unresolved. This CDR3 has 12 amino acids. Germline CDR1 reads MNHEY; CDR2 reads SMNVEV (reference sequence). With 2 bases removed from V and 5 bases from J, the gap between germline ends came to 7 bases. The CDR3 spells CASSLVGNEQYF. CDR3 in DNA: TGTGCCAGCAGTTTAGTTGGAAACGAGCAGTACTTC.

The chain carries TRBV19 and TRBJ2-1; 7 bases line up with TRBD2. Unmatched junction bases numbered 12, after V lost 0 bases and J lost 7 bases. The CDR3 sequence is 17 residues long. Germline lookup yields CDR1 LNHDA and CDR2 SQIVND (reference sequence). CDR3 nucleotide sequence: TGTGCCAGTAGTATAGATCTTAGGGGAGGGCCGTGGAATGAGCAGTTCTTC. It codes for CASSIDLRGGPWNEQFF.

This chain uses TRBV27 with TRBJ1-5; unclear D gene. Germline V gene sequence: CDR1 MNHEY, CDR2 SMNVEV (reference sequence). V was cut by 2 bases and J by 2 bases, with 7 bases left in between. This CDR3 comprises 14 residues. The CDR3 loop reads CASSLRTGNQPQHF. CDR3 DNA: TGTGCCAGCAGTTTAAGGACGGGCAATCAGCCCCAGCATTTT.